This T cell receptor beta chain comes out of a study of cytomegalovirus exposure and HLA in healthy donors. General study findings and limits: Serostatus for CMV was the only available immune exposure information. Differences between HLA loci emerged in a later analysis of TCR association rates, with DRB1 most and HLA-C fewest.

13 Jbeta primers and 60 Vbeta primers were used for the PCR. The table came from immunoSEQ multiplex PCR; TCRdb's copy has only in-frame clones and leaves some out. This sample has fewer than 120,000 clones, with approximately 82% found just once. As to this clone: Antigen: not known.

The CDR3 is 12 amino acids. V lost 4 bases and J lost 7, with 11 bases in between. Germline lookup yields CDR1 SGHRS and CDR2 YFSETQ. Donors likely had unrecorded immune exposures despite being nominally healthy when sampled. Material: PBMCs. The clonotype was recovered from a man in his thirties or forties in good health and CMV-seropositive. J is TRBJ1-2 and V is TRBV5-1; possibly TRBD1 for D (6 bases). This chain's CDR3 is CASSAGTTGYTF. CDR3 DNA: TGCGCCAGCAGCGCCGGGACAACTGGCTACACCTTC.